A selection of T cell receptor beta chains follows, all from one sample in a study of blood T cell repertoires in COVID-19. Here immunoSEQ multiplex PCR was the method, and the copy in TCRdb shows in-frame clones only, minus some. The table records about 39,000 clones, more than 70% of them present only once. Sequenced: peripheral blood. These TCRs come from a human donor in a cohort sampled during active COVID-19. Both conserved end residues are part of each CDR3. The D gene is left open where the match is weak. Size is omitted from some rows. Given values are once, few, many or a class for expanded clones.

TRBV29-1	TRBJ2-5	-	13	-	CSATSWTQETQYF	TGCAGCGCGACTAGTTGGACGCAAGAGACCCAGTACTTC
TRBV5-1	TRBJ1-3	-	15	-	CASSLGGLVGNTIYF	TGCGCCAGCAGCTTGGGAGGCTTAGTTGGAAACACCATATATTTT
TRBV27	TRBJ2-7	few	14	-	CASSFLDPSGEQYF	TGTGCCAGCAGTTTTCTAGACCCGTCCGGCGAGCAGTACTTC
TRBV5-4	TRBJ1-4	-	15	TRBD1	CASSLARTGAQELFF	TGTGCCAGCAGCTTGGCGAGGACAGGGGCTCAGGAACTGTTTTTT
TRBV18	TRBJ2-7	-	15	TRBD2	CASSPTSGGAWEQYF	TGTGCCAGCTCACCTACTAGCGGGGGGGCTTGGGAGCAGTACTTC
TRBV9	TRBJ2-5	-	17	-	CASSPTPRGSNWETQYF	TGTGCCAGCAGCCCAACCCCCCGGGGGTCTAATTGGGAGACCCAGTACTTC
TRBV6-6	TRBJ2-5	-	13	TRBD1	CASSWTGVKTQYF	TGTGCCAGCAGTTGGACAGGGGTGAAGACCCAGTACTTC
TRBV10-3	TRBJ2-7	-	14	-	CAISVGQPPYEQYF	TGTGCCATCAGTGTAGGACAGCCCCCCTACGAGCAGTACTTC
TRBV24-1	TRBJ2-1	-	17	-	CATSESAADPAYNEQFF	TGTGCCACCAGTGAATCGGCGGCAGACCCGGCATACAATGAGCAGTTCTTC
TRBV11-1	TRBJ2-1	-	16	TRBD2	CASSLNAGGPVDEQFF	TGTGCCAGCAGCTTAAATGCGGGGGGGCCGGTGGATGAGCAGTTCTTC
TRBV12-3/TRBV12-4	TRBJ2-7	-	13	-	CASSREQGGEQYF	TGTGCCAGCAGCCGGGAACAGGGAGGGGAGCAGTACTTC
TRBV7-3	TRBJ2-3	-	15	TRBD2	CASSSTGGFTDTQYF	TGTGCCAGCAGCTCCACCGGGGGGTTCACAGATACGCAGTATTTT
TRBV6-6	TRBJ2-3	-	14	TRBD1	CASREGQGPDTQYF	TGTGCCAGCAGAGAAGGACAGGGCCCAGATACGCAGTATTTT
TRBV29-1	TRBJ2-7	-	12	TRBD1	CSVTGTGYEQYF	TGCAGCGTTACCGGGACAGGGTACGAGCAGTACTTC
TRBV10-3	TRBJ1-2	-	16	TRBD1	CAISDPGQGGIYGYTF	TGTGCCATCAGTGACCCGGGACAGGGGGGGATATATGGCTACACCTTC
TRBV4-1	TRBJ1-6	-	17	-	CASSQDAVTTYNSPLHF	TGCGCCAGCAGCCAAGATGCGGTTACCACCTATAATTCACCCCTCCACTTT
TRBV6-1	TRBJ2-3	-	16	-	CASSEARAGYSDTQYF	TGTGCCAGCAGTGAAGCGCGCGCGGGGTATTCGGATACGCAGTATTTT
TRBV30	TRBJ2-1	-	12	-	CAWSPSGNEQFF	TGTGCCTGGAGTCCCAGTGGCAATGAGCAGTTCTTC
TRBV7-7	TRBJ1-3	-	18	-	CASSPTPGGLSSGNTIYF	TGTGCTAGCAGCCCTACCCCGGGGGGGCTCAGCTCTGGAAACACCATATATTTT
TRBV20-1	TRBJ2-1	-	11	-	CSARGAEWQFF	TGCAGTGCTAGGGGCGCCGAGTGGCAGTTCTTC
TRBV6-5	TRBJ1-1	-	14	TRBD1	CASTSGQWNTEAFF	TGTGCCAGCACTTCGGGACAGTGGAACACTGAAGCTTTCTTT
TRBV18	TRBJ2-5	-	15	-	CASSPRDLQGETQYF	TGTGCCAGCTCACCAAGGGATCTACAGGGAGAGACCCAGTACTTC
TRBV12-3/TRBV12-4	TRBJ1-5	-	13	TRBD1	CASSLTGDQPQHF	TGTGCCAGCAGTTTAACAGGGGATCAGCCCCAGCATTTT
TRBV5-6	TRBJ2-3	-	13	-	CASRRQGTDTQYF	TGTGCCAGCAGACGTCAGGGGACAGATACGCAGTATTTT
TRBV7-8	TRBJ2-6	-	20	TRBD2	CASSPQVRQGGSSGANVLTF	TGTGCCAGCAGCCCCCAGGTCAGGCAGGGAGGGAGCTCTGGGGCCAACGTCCTGACTTTC
TRBV19	TRBJ2-5	-	15	TRBD2	CASSTGLAGSETQYF	TGTGCCAGTAGCACGGGACTAGCGGGGTCAGAGACCCAGTACTTC
TRBV10-3	TRBJ2-3	-	14	TRBD1	CAISGDRGTDTQYF	TGTGCCATCAGTGGGGACAGGGGGACAGATACGCAGTATTTT
TRBV6-5	TRBJ2-7	-	15	-	CASSYGAPGAYEQYF	TGTGCCAGCAGTTACGGGGCCCCGGGCGCCTACGAGCAGTACTTC
TRBV6-5	TRBJ1-4	-	15	TRBD1	CASSRRDRSHEKLFF	TGTGCCAGCAGCCGGCGGGACAGATCACATGAAAAACTGTTTTTT
TRBV3-1/TRBV3-2	TRBJ2-2	-	19	TRBD2	CASSQVGRFVAGNTGELFF	TGTGCCAGCAGCCAAGTCGGTCGCTTCGTAGCGGGGAACACCGGGGAGCTGTTTTTT
TRBV5-4	TRBJ2-1	-	16	-	CASSFPPTGGSDEQFF	TGTGCCAGCAGCTTTCCGCCGACGGGGGGCTCCGATGAGCAGTTCTTC
TRBV3-1/TRBV3-2	TRBJ2-3	-	15	TRBD2	CASSQSTSGGDTQYF	TGTGCCAGCAGCCAATCGACTAGCGGGGGGGATACGCAGTATTTT
TRBV18	TRBJ2-1	-	15	-	CASSYRVTNNNEQFF	TGTGCCAGCTCATACAGGGTCACAAACAATAATGAGCAGTTCTTC